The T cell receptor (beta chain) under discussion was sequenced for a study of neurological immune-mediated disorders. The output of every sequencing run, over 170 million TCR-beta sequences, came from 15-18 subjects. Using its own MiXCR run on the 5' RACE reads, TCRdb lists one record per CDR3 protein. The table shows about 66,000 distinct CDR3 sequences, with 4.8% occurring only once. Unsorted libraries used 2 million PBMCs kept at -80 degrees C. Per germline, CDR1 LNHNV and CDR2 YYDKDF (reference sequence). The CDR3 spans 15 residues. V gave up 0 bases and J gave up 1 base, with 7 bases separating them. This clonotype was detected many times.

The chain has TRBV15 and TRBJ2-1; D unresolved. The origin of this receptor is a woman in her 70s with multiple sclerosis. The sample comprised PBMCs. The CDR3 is CATSRETNSYNEQFF. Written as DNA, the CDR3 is TGTGCCACCAGCAGAGAAACGAATTCCTACAATGAGCAGTTCTTC.